This T cell receptor (beta chain) was observed in a study of blood T cell repertoires in COVID-19. Across the whole study: Samples representing acute and convalescent COVID-19 were sourced from the United States, Italy and Spain.

TCRdb keeps only in-frame clones here, not all; method: immunoSEQ multiplex PCR. The sample gives 100,000 or so clones, over 80% of which show up once; 3% to 4.5% is in the top ten. Germline assignment: CDR1 MDHEN and CDR2 SYDVKM. Trimming removed 6 bases from V and 10 bases from J; junction bases left unmatched: 7. This CDR3 contains 12 residues. The rearrangement links TRBV28 to TRBJ1-1; 8 bases line up with TRBD1. The sequence was collected from a woman aged 45-65 years in a cohort sampled during active COVID-19. Sequencing was performed on peripheral blood. CDR3 nucleotides: TGTGCCAGCAGGCCCCGAGACAGGGGAGCTTTCTTT. It yields the protein CASRPRDRGAFF.